This passage covers 10 T cell receptor beta chains from one sample sequenced in a study of OX40 agonist ivuxolimab in advanced cancers. Data came from immunoSEQ multiplex PCR; TCRdb stores just in-frame clones and leaves some out. The data hold 70,000 to 90,000 clones, with roughly 80% observed a single time. Sequences were derived from CD4+ or CD8+ T cells sorted from blood, sampled in a trial of the OX40 agonist ivuxolimab. The origin of the receptors is an adult with an advanced solid tumor such as melanoma, head and neck, liver or kidney cancer.

V usage is TRBV2 and J usage is TRBJ2-5; D perhaps matches TRBD1 (6 bases). V was cut by 6 bases and J by 5 bases, with 16 bases left in between. CDR3 size: 14 residues. Per germline, CDR1 SNHLY and CDR2 FYNNEI. The CDR3 sequence: CASRVDSTSETQYF. The CDR3 bases are TGTGCCAGCAGAGTGGACAGTACATCGGAGACCCAGTACTTC.

The genes are TRBV28 and TRBJ1-1; TRBD1 agrees at 7 bases. The CDR3 is 15 amino acids. The V gene end was trimmed by 6 bases and the J gene end by 5 bases; junction bases not matched to a gene: 12. The germline CDR1 and CDR2 sequences are MDHEN and SYDVKM. CDR3 amino acids: CASRSAGGGRTEAFF. Written as DNA, the CDR3 is TGTGCCAGCAGATCTGCAGGGGGGGGTAGGACTGAAGCTTTCTTT. Filled out from reference TRBV28 and TRBJ1-1, the complete variable domain reads DVKVTQSSRYLVKRTGEKVFLECVQDMDHENMFWYRQDPGLGLRLIYFSYDVKMKEKGDIPEGYSVSREKKERFSLILESASTNQTSMYLCASRSAGGGRTEAFFGQGTRLTVV.

V gene TRBV18 combines with J gene TRBJ2-1, with 9 bases aligning to TRBD2. The V and J ends lost 4 bases and 5 bases, in that order; junction bases with no gene match: 3. There are 14 residues in the CDR3. Germline V gene lookup returns CDR1 KGHSH and CDR2 LQKENI. This chain's CDR3 is CASSRSGGHNEQFF. The CDR3, as DNA: TGTGCCAGCTCACGTAGCGGGGGCCACAATGAGCAGTTCTTC.

This clone was detected once. The chain has TRBV29-1 and TRBJ2-3, with unresolved D. Germline V gene sequence: CDR1 SQVTM, CDR2 ANQGSEA. Between the trimmed V and J ends, which lost 4 bases and 2 bases, there was a span of 13 bases. The CDR3 spans 14 residues. The CDR3 coding sequence is TGCAGCGTTGTCCCCCCGGGTCCCACAGATACGCAGTATTTT. This sequence encodes CSVVPPGPTDTQYF.

This clone was detected a few times. The chain carries TRBV7-2 and TRBJ1-3; D unresolved. Trimming shortened V by 5 bases and J by 0 bases, and 11 bases separated the two germline ends. This CDR3 is 15 amino acids long. The germline gives CDR1 SGHTA, CDR2 FQGNSA. The CDR3 region is CASSPQAFSGNTIYF. DNA of the CDR3: TGTGCCAGCAGCCCCCAGGCCTTCTCTGGAAACACCATATATTTT.

The V and J genes are TRBV18 and TRBJ2-3; the D gene is possibly TRBD2 (5 bases). V lost 4 bases to trimming and J lost 5 bases, with 10 bases between them. Germline values: CDR1 KGHSH, CDR2 LQKENI. The CDR3 is 13 residues long. CDR3 DNA: TGTGCCAGCTCACGCACCCGGGGAGATACGCAGTATTTT. Translating it yields CASSRTRGDTQYF.

The chain is built from TRBV7-6 and TRBJ2-3; a possible D gene is TRBD1 (5 bases). V dropped 2 bases and J dropped 2 bases, with 14 bases sitting between them. CDR3 length: 16 amino acids. Germline CDR1 SGHVS, CDR2 FNYEAQ. DNA for the CDR3: TGTGCCAGCAGCTTAAGGGGCCTAGGGGACACAGATACGCAGTATTTT. It encodes CASSLRGLGDTDTQYF.

This clone was counted once. The CDR3 sequence is CASSTNFQSYEQYF. Written as DNA, the CDR3 is TGTGCCAGCAGTACCAATTTTCAGTCTTACGAGCAGTACTTC. The rearrangement links TRBV6-1 to TRBJ2-7; D remains ambiguous. The ends were cut back, 5 bases at V and 4 bases at J, with 15 bases in the middle. The germline V gene has CDR1 MNHNS and CDR2 SASEGT. The CDR3 contains 14 residues.

About this clone: At the DNA level, this CDR3 is encoded by other sequences in the same sample as well. This sequence joins TRBV18 and TRBJ1-1, with 10 bases aligning to TRBD1. The germline V gene encodes CDR1 KGHSH and CDR2 LQKENI. V was pared by 3 bases and J by 6 bases, with 1 base of the junction left unmatched. This CDR3 spans 13 amino acids. The CDR3 DNA sequence: TGTGCCAGCTCACCCGGACAGGGGGCTGAAGCTTTCTTT. As protein: CASSPGQGAEAFF.

The V and J genes are TRBV29-1 and TRBJ1-2; D might be TRBD1 (5 bases). The V gene's germline CDR1 is SQVTM and CDR2 ANQGSEA. V was shortened by 6 bases and J by 8 bases, with 19 bases between the two germline ends. The CDR3 is made up of 13 amino acids. CDR3 loop: CSVLGGQVGGYTF. In DNA, the CDR3 is TGCAGCGTGCTGGGCGGACAAGTGGGGGGCTACACCTTC.